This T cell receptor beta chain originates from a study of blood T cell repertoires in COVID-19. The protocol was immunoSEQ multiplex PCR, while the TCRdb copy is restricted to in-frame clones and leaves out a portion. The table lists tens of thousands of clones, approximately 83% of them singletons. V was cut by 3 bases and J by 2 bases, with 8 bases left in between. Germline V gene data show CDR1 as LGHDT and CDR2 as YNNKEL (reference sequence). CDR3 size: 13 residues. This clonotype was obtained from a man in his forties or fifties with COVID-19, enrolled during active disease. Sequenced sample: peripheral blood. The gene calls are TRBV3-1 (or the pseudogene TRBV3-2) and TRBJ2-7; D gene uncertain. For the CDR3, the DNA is TGTGCCAGCAGCCAGACAATCACCTACGAGCAGTACTTC. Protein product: CASSQTITYEQYF.